The 29 T cell receptor beta chains listed next were all sequenced from one sample in a study of human T cells and chemical hapten exposure (dated by TCRdb to 2020 to 2022). The library was obtained by RACE. Data came from a NextSeq 500. TCRdb applied fastp at Q25 and MiXCR to the public reads, then kept only in-frame beta chains. One record per CDR3 amino acid sequence lists the most common genes and DNA. The sample contains around 120,000 distinct CDR3 sequences, roughly 13% of them found a single time. The ten largest clones represent approximately 2.8% of the sample. Explained via the paper, the time point label denotes: pre-sensitization, week 0. The treatment or condition label, as the study defines it: therapeutic diphenylcyclopropenone sensitization with weekly scalp DPC. The sample consisted of whole blood, taken in connection with sensitization to the hapten diphenylcyclopropenone (DPC). The receptors stem from a young woman with alopecia areata. Some clones in this sample may be carry-over from other donors' samples.

Only a few counts were recorded for this clonotype. This chain links TRBV25-1 with TRBJ2-7; 7 bases fit TRBD1. V trimming: 4 bases; J trimming: 3 bases; junction bases outside the gene matches: 15. The CDR3 is 17 residues long. Looked up from germline, CDR1 is MGHDK and CDR2 is SYGVNS. This CDR3 reads CASSAPRTGVENYEQYF. CDR3 nucleotides: TGTGCCAGCAGTGCGCCACGTACAGGGGTCGAAAACTACGAGCAGTACTTC.

This clonotype has at least ten counts. The chain combines TRBV20-1 with TRBJ1-5; D not certain. CDR1 is DFQATT and CDR2 is SNEGSKA in the germline V gene (reference sequence). The CDR3 has 14 residues. V gave up 6 bases and J gave up 6 bases, with 18 bases separating them. CDR3: CSASPSWARQPQHF. The CDR3, as DNA: TGCAGTGCGAGTCCTTCGTGGGCGCGTCAGCCCCAGCATTTT.

The sample holds a few counts of this clonotype. The chain employs TRBV6-5 and TRBJ2-2, with 13 bases aligning to TRBD2. This CDR3 is 15 amino acids long. CDR1 and CDR2 (germline): MNHEY, SVGAGI. The V segment lost 2 bases and the J segment 8 bases; nucleotides outside the gene matches: 2. CDR3 sequence (DNA): TGTGCCAGCAGTTACGGGACTAGCGGGGTTGGGGAGCTGTTTTTT. It translates to CASSYGTSGVGELFF.

V and J are TRBV28 and TRBJ2-7; D unresolved. This CDR3 comprises 11 residues. The ends were cut back, 7 bases at V and 9 bases at J, with 13 bases in the middle. Germline V CDR1 and CDR2: MDHEN, SYDVKM. The CDR3 bases are TGTGCCAGCACCAGGTCAGGTCGGCAGTACTTC. Its translation: CASTRSGRQYF.

The J gene is TRBJ1-4, the V gene TRBV15; TRBD1 matches 8 bases. CDR3 size: 16 residues. The V gene end was trimmed by 5 bases and the J gene end by 2 bases; junction bases not matched to a gene: 7. CDR1 and CDR2 (germline): LNHNV, YYDKDF (reference sequence). The DNA for the CDR3 is TGTGCCACCAGCGAACTCAGGGGGCCGACTAATGAAAAACTGTTTTTT. Translating gives CATSELRGPTNEKLFF.

The chain links TRBV20-1 to TRBJ2-7; D uncertain. CDR1 is DFQATT and CDR2 is SNEGSKA in the germline V gene (reference sequence). The CDR3 consists of 13 residues. The ends were cut back, 7 bases at V and 6 bases at J, with 19 bases in the middle. CDR3 amino acids: CSVKDGPAPEQYF. In DNA form, the CDR3 reads TGCAGTGTGAAGGACGGGCCCGCACCCGAGCAGTACTTC.

This clonotype was observed a handful of times. The rearrangement uses TRBV7-6 and TRBJ1-1; TRBD1 might be the D (5 bases). The V and J ends lost 5 bases and 5 bases respectively, with 15 bases between them. There are 14 residues in the CDR3. Germline CDR1 is SGHVS and CDR2 is FNYEAQ. CDR3 residues: CASSIGRGETEAFF. Written as DNA, the CDR3 is TGTGCCAGCAGCATTGGAAGAGGGGAAACTGAAGCTTTCTTT.

The rearrangement uses TRBV9 and TRBJ2-7, with D hard to call. This CDR3 is 11 amino acids long. The V end was cut by 8 bases, the J end by 0 bases, with 6 bases between. CDR1 and CDR2 (germline): SGDLS, YYNGEE. This CDR3 reads CARDISYEQYF. Here the CDR3 DNA reads TGTGCCAGGGATATCTCCTACGAGCAGTACTTC.

This clonotype was detected only a few times. The CDR3: CASSPTQDYGYTF. The DNA of the CDR3 is TGTGCCAGCTCACCCACCCAGGACTATGGCTACACCTTC. The genes are TRBV18 and TRBJ1-2; D is undetermined. This CDR3 is 13 amino acids long. V was pared by 3 bases and J by 3 bases, with 8 bases between. Looked up from germline, CDR1 is KGHSH and CDR2 is LQKENI.

This clonotype was picked up many times. The gene calls are TRBV20-1 and TRBJ1-5; TRBD1 matches 8 bases. CDR1 and CDR2 (germline): DFQATT, SNEGSKA (reference sequence). CDR3 length: 15 residues. The trim removed 5 bases at V and 4 bases at J, leaving 10 bases unmatched. CDR3 amino acids: CSAHESRGRNQPQHF. DNA of the CDR3: TGCAGTGCTCATGAATCCAGGGGGCGGAATCAGCCCCAGCATTTT.

This clonotype was seen a few times. The chain couples TRBV28 to TRBJ1-4; possible D gene TRBD1, 5 bases. Trimming pared 1 base from V and 4 bases from J, leaving 10 bases between. Germline V gives CDR1 MDHEN, CDR2 SYDVKM. CDR3 length equals 15 residues. CDR3 in amino acids: CASSLYAGGNEKLFF. Here the CDR3 DNA reads TGTGCCAGCAGTTTATATGCTGGGGGTAATGAAAAACTGTTTTTT.

This chain links TRBV2 with TRBJ1-2; D possibly corresponds to TRBD1 (6 bases). CDR1 is SNHLY and CDR2 is FYNNEI in the germline V gene. The V end lost 4 bases, the J end lost 9 bases, and 15 bases lay between the germline ends. The CDR3 is 13 residues long. CDR3 sequence (DNA): TGTGCCAGCAGTGCGCAGGGGCATGGGAGCTACACCTTC. This translates into CASSAQGHGSYTF.

This clonotype was seen a handful of times. The chain employs TRBV7-3 and TRBJ2-5, with 9 bases aligning to TRBD2. Losses at the gene ends were 5 bases for V and 5 bases for J; bases not matched to a gene: 12. The CDR3 extends over 16 amino acids. Germline V gene data show CDR1 as SGHTA and CDR2 as FQGTGA. The CDR3 region is CASSMQAGGLGETQYF. CDR3 nucleotide sequence: TGTGCCAGCAGCATGCAAGCGGGGGGTCTGGGGGAGACCCAGTACTTC. Looking up the rest from reference TRBV7-3 and TRBJ2-5 gives the full variable domain: GAGVSQTPSNKVTEKGKYVELRCDPISGHTALYWYRQSLGQGPEFLIYFQGTGAADDSGLPNDRFFAVRPEGSVSTLKIQRTERGDSAVYLCASSMQAGGLGETQYFGPGTRLLVL.

This chain's CDR3 is CASSQEETGRYEQYF. The CDR3 DNA reads TGCGCCAGCAGCCAAGAGGAGACAGGGCGCTACGAGCAGTACTTC. V gene TRBV4-3 combines with J gene TRBJ2-7, with 7 bases identical to TRBD1. Trimming at V came to 0 bases and at J to 3 bases, leaving 5 bases not matched to a gene. Germline V gives CDR1 LGHNA, CDR2 YSLEER. This CDR3 comprises 15 residues.

The V gene is TRBV29-1, the J gene TRBJ2-7; TRBD1 matches at 8 bases. The junction had 6 bases not matched to a gene; V was cut back by 5 bases and J by 3 bases. The CDR3 consists of 13 residues. The germline CDR1 and CDR2 sequences are SQVTM and ANQGSEA. This CDR3 reads CSVSGQANYEQYF. In nucleotides, the CDR3 is TGCAGCGTTTCGGGACAGGCCAACTACGAGCAGTACTTC.

The chain uses TRBV12-3 or TRBV12-4 and TRBJ1-2; no definite D call. V was cut by 5 bases and J by 3 bases, with 22 bases left in between. CDR3 length: 17 amino acids. The CDR3 coding sequence is TGTGCCAGCAGTCCAGGAGGGAAGGGAAGAAAGCACTATGGCTACACCTTC. Protein product: CASSPGGKGRKHYGYTF.

This clonotype was seen ten or more times. The chain uses TRBV19 and TRBJ2-7, with D possibly TRBD1 on 5 matching bases. Trimming stripped 4 bases from V and 2 bases from J, with 12 bases between. The CDR3 covers 14 residues. CDR1 is LNHDA and CDR2 is SQIVND in the germline V gene (reference sequence). The CDR3 DNA sequence: TGTGCCAGTAGTACCAGGGCCAAAACCTACGAGCAGTACTTC. Its protein product is CASSTRAKTYEQYF. Filled out from reference TRBV19 and TRBJ2-7, the complete variable domain reads DGGITQSPKYLFRKEGQNVTLSCEQNLNHDAMYWYRQDPGQGLRLIYYSQIVNDFQKGDIAEGYSVSREKKESFPLTVTSAQKNPTAFYLCASSTRAKTYEQYFGPGTRLTVT.

The CDR3 region is CASSLEEGAEQYF. The CDR3 DNA is TGCGCCAGCAGCTTGGAGGAGGGGGCTGAGCAGTACTTC. The chain uses TRBV5-1 and TRBJ2-7; D is perhaps TRBD1 (7 bases). Germline CDR1 and CDR2: SGHRS and YFSETQ. The ends were cut back, 0 bases at V and 7 bases at J, with 11 bases in the middle. The CDR3 is 13 residues long.

The sample holds a few counts of this clonotype. The V gene is TRBV6-2 or TRBV6-3, the J gene TRBJ2-7, with 9 bases aligning to TRBD1. CDR1 is MNHEY, CDR2 SVGEGT, per germline. V lost 7 bases, J lost 2 bases, and 12 bases stayed unmatched. CDR3 size: 16 residues. CDR3 loop: CASTLQGGQGPYEQYF. The CDR3 DNA reads as TGTGCCAGCACCCTCCAGGGCGGACAGGGGCCCTACGAGCAGTACTTC.

The CDR3 is CASSQDAGTGGYEQYF. The CDR3 region has the DNA TGCGCCAGCAGCCAAGATGCCGGGACAGGGGGTTACGAGCAGTACTTC. The J gene is TRBJ2-7, the V gene TRBV4-3, with 11 bases identical to TRBD1. The length of the CDR3 is 16 residues. V lost 0 bases to trimming and J lost 4 bases; unmatched junction nucleotides: 5. The germline V gene has CDR1 LGHNA and CDR2 YSLEER.

V gene TRBV29-1 combines with J gene TRBJ2-1; D might be TRBD2 (6 bases). The germline V gene encodes CDR1 SQVTM and CDR2 ANQGSEA. The CDR3 is 13 residues long. Between the trimmed V and J ends, which lost 6 bases and 10 bases, there was a span of 19 bases. In DNA, the CDR3 is TGCAGCGTAGCCGGGACTCTTCGAGGGGAGCAGTTCTTC. Translated: CSVAGTLRGEQFF.

In this sample, this clonotype turned up a few times. The chain recombines TRBV30 with TRBJ1-5; 10 bases match TRBD1. The CDR3 consists of 14 residues. V trimming: 0 bases; J trimming: 5 bases; junction bases outside the gene matches: 1. Germline-derived CDR1 and CDR2 are GTSNPN and SVGIG (reference sequence). The CDR3 is CAWSVGTGDQPQHF. Written as DNA, the CDR3 is TGTGCCTGGAGTGTTGGGACAGGGGATCAGCCCCAGCATTTT.

A few counts support this clonotype. The gene calls are TRBV4-1 and TRBJ2-2; D ambiguous. V lost 1 base, J lost 3 bases, and 15 bases lay in between. This CDR3 spans 17 amino acids. CDR1 is MGHRA and CDR2 is YSYEKL in the germline V gene. Here the CDR3 reads CASSQVRGITDTGELFF. Here the CDR3 DNA reads TGCGCCAGCAGCCAAGTTAGAGGTATCACGGACACCGGGGAGCTGTTTTTT.

This rearrangement joins TRBV18 to TRBJ1-2, with D possibly TRBD1 on 6 matching bases. The germline gives CDR1 KGHSH, CDR2 LQKENI. V dropped 4 bases and J dropped 2 bases, with 17 bases sitting between them. The length of the CDR3 is 16 residues. The CDR3 coding sequence is TGTGCCAGCTCACTGCGGATTACAGGGATAAACTATGGCTACACCTTC. Protein sequence: CASSLRITGINYGYTF.

The V call is TRBV3-1, the J call TRBJ2-3; maybe TRBD2 (6 bases). Germline CDR1 LGHDT, CDR2 YNNKEL (reference sequence). V was trimmed by 0 bases and J by 0 bases, leaving 10 bases between them. The CDR3 length is 16 residues. The CDR3 sequence: CASSQETGVSTDTQYF. In DNA form, the CDR3 reads TGTGCCAGCAGCCAAGAGACGGGGGTGAGCACAGATACGCAGTATTTT.

The sample holds a few counts of this clonotype. The chain has TRBV10-1 and TRBJ2-5; 8 positions agree with TRBD2. CDR1 and CDR2 from the germline V gene are WNHNN and SYGVQD (reference sequence). The CDR3 has 15 amino acids. The ends lost 3 bases at V and 4 bases at J; junction bases unmatched: 7. The CDR3 sequence is CASSDRRAGVETQYF. In nucleotides, the CDR3 is TGCGCCAGCAGTGACCGACGAGCGGGGGTAGAGACCCAGTACTTC.

The gene calls are TRBV7-2 and TRBJ2-5, with D hard to call. V lost 3 bases, J lost 1 base, and 9 bases lay in between. The CDR3 sequence is 14 residues long. Germline-derived CDR1 and CDR2 are SGHTA and FQGNSA. The DNA for the CDR3 is TGTGCCAGCAGCTTGAACAGTCTCCAAGAGACCCAGTACTTC. It codes for CASSLNSLQETQYF.

This clonotype was detected ten times or more. This sequence joins TRBV6-2 or TRBV6-3 and TRBJ2-2, with 9 bases aligning to TRBD2. J gave up 2 bases and V 2 bases, and 6 bases lay outside the gene matches. In germline, CDR1 is MNHEY, CDR2 SVGEGT. There are 17 residues in the CDR3. As DNA, the CDR3 is TGTGCCAGCAGTTACAGGCCTAGCGGGGAAAACACCGGGGAGCTGTTTTTT. Its translation is CASSYRPSGENTGELFF.

The chain carries TRBV20-1 and TRBJ1-1; perhaps TRBD1 as D (5 bases). Per the germline V gene, CDR1 is DFQATT and CDR2 is SNEGSKA (reference sequence). The CDR3 is made up of 15 amino acids. Trimming shortened V by 0 bases and J by 2 bases, and 13 bases separated the two germline ends. CDR3 nucleotides: TGCAGTGCTAGAGATCGGCAGGGAAGCAACACTGAAGCTTTCTTT. Its translation: CSARDRQGSNTEAFF.